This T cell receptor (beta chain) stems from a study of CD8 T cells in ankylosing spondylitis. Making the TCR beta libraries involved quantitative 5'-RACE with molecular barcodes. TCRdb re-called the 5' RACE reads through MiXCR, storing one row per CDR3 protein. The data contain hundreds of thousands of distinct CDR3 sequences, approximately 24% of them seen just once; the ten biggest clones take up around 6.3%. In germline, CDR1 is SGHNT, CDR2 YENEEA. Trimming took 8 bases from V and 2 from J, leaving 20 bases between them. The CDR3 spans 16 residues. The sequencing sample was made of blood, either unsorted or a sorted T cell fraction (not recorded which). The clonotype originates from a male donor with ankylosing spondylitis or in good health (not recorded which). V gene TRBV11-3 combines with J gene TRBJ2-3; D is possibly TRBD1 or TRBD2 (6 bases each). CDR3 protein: CASGEQGGGLTDTQYF. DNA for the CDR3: TGTGCCAGCGGAGAACAGGGAGGAGGACTCACAGATACGCAGTATTTT.